The rows below give T cell receptor beta chains drawn from one sample of a study of human T cells and chemical hapten exposure. In TCRdb, the 5' RACE reads were re-called with MiXCR into one record per CDR3 protein. This table holds about 140,000 distinct CDR3 sequences, roughly 4% found once. The receptors derive from a female donor in good health. Both conserved end residues are trimmed from each CDR3.

V,CDR3
TRBV5-1,ASSPRGQYGYT
TRBV24-1,ATPPGRPLNTEAF
TRBV18,ASSPPLARTDTQY
TRBV5-1,ASRYFGGFSTDTQY
TRBV20-1,SARDGRGRDQPQH
TRBV5-4,ASSFTDIERYFSGVPDIQY
TRBV12-3/TRBV12-4,ASSWSEGWTYEQY
TRBV7-2,ASSLSLLAGGPDTQY
TRBV6-1,ASSELAGTAYEQY
TRBV21-1,ASSKAKVAGGVYEQF
TRBV25-1,ASSESRVNTGELF
TRBV5-4,ASSRGRPSTDTQY
TRBV27,ASSPGQVYYQPQH
TRBV5-1,ASAMAVSMNTEAF
TRBV7-9,ASSSFGGSYNEQF